These 2 T cell receptor beta chains were all obtained from the same sample, sequenced in a study of tumor and adjacent non-tumor tissue in lung cancer. This sample's RNA came from whole unsorted tissue. TCRbeta libraries were built with three rounds of nested PCR, modified from ARM-PCR. One entry per CDR3 protein, called by TCRdb with MiXCR from the multiplex PCR reads. The sample includes 60,000 to 85,000 distinct CDR3 sequences, approximately 73% seen only once; the top ten take over 25%. The specimen sequenced was lung tumor tissue. Receptors originate from a man in his 60s with non-small cell lung cancer.

Worth noting for this clonotype: A read error may explain this, as a much larger clone is one base away. The conserved closing phenylalanine or tryptophan is absent in this CDR3, likely reflecting a read error. The CDR3 nucleotides are TGTGCCAGCAGTTTAGGACAGGGGGCCGCCCACGAGCAGTACTAC. Encoded protein: CASSLGQGAAHEQYY. The chain couples TRBV28 to TRBJ2-7, with 11 bases identical to TRBD1. J gave up 5 bases and V 2 bases, and 5 bases lay outside the gene matches. The CDR3 loop spans 15 amino acids. Germline loops: CDR1 MDHEN, CDR2 SYDVKM.

Comments on this clonotype: Just one base apart from a much larger clone, this may be a read error. This chain uses TRBV14 with TRBJ2-3; possibly TRBD2 for D (5 bases). The CDR3 covers 15 residues. Deletions cut 2 bases from V and 5 bases from J, with 14 bases between. CDR1 and CDR2 from the germline V gene are SGHDN and FVKESK. The CDR3: CASSQLASRIDTQYF. For the CDR3, the DNA is TGTGCCAGCAGCCAACTTGCTAGCCGCATAGATACGCAGTATTTT.